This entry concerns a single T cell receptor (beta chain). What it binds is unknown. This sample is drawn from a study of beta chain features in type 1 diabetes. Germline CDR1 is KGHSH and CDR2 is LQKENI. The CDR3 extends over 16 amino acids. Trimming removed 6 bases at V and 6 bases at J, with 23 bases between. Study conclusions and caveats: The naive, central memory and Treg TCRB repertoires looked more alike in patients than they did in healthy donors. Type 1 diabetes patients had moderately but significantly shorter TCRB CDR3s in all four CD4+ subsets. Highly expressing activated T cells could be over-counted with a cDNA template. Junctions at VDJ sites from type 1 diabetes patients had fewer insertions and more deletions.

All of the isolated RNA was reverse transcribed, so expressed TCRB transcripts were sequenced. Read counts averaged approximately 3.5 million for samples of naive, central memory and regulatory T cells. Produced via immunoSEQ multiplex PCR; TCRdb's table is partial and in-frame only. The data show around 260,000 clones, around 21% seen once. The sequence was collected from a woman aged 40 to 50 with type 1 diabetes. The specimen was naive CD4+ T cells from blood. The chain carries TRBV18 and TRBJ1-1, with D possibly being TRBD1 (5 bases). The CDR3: CASSIGAYSQSAEAFF. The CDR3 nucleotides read TGTGCCAGCTCGATAGGGGCATACTCCCAAAGCGCTGAAGCTTTCTTT.